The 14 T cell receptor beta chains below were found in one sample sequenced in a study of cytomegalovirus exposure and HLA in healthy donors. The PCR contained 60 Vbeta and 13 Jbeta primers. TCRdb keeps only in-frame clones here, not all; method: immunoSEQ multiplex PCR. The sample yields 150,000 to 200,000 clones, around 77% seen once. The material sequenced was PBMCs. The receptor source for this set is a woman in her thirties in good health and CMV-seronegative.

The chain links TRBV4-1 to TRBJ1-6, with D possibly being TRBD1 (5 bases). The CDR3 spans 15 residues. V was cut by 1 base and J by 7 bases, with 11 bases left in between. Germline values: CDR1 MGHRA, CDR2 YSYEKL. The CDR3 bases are TGCGCCAGCAGCCAAGGGGCAGGGAAAAATTCACCCCTCCACTTT. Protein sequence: CASSQGAGKNSPLHF.

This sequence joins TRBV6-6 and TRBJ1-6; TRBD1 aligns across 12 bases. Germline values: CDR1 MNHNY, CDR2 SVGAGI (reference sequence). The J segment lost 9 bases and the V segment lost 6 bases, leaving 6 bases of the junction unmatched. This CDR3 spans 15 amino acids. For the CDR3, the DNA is TGTGCCAGCAGAGAGGGACAGGGGGCTTTTTCACCCCTCCACTTT. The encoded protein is CASREGQGAFSPLHF.

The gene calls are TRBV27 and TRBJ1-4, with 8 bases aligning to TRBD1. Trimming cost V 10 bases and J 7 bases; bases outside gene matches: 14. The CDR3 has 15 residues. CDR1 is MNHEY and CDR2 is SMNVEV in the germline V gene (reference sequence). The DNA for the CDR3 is TGTGCCACTCGGGGCCTCGACAGGGGAGGTGAAAAACTGTTTTTT. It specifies CATRGLDRGGEKLFF.

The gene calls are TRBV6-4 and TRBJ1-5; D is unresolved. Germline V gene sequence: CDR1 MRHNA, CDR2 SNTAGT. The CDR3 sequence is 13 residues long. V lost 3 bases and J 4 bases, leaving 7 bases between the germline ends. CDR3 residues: CASSENINQPQHF. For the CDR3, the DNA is TGTGCCAGCAGTGAGAACATTAATCAGCCCCAGCATTTT.

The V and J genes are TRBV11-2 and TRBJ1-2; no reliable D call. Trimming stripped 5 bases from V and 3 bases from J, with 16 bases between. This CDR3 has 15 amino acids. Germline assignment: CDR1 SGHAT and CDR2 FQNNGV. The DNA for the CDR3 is TGTGCCAGCAGCACGATACGCGGGCGGGACTATGGCTACACCTTC. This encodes CASSTIRGRDYGYTF.

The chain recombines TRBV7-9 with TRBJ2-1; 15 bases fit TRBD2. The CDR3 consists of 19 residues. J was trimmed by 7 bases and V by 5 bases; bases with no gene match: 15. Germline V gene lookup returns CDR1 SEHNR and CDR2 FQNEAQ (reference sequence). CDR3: CASSPQRGLAGGHTNEQFF. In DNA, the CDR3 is TGTGCCAGCAGCCCCCAGAGGGGACTAGCGGGGGGCCATACGAATGAGCAGTTCTTC.

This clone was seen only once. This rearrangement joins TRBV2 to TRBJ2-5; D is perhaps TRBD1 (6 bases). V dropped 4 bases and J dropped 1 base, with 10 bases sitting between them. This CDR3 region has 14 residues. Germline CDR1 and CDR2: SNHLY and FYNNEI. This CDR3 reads CASSGGPLQETQYF. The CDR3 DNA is TGTGCCAGCAGTGGGGGGCCCCTCCAAGAGACCCAGTACTTC.

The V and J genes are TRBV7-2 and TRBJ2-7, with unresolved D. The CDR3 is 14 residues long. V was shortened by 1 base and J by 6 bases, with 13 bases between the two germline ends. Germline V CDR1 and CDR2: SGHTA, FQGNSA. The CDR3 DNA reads TGTGCCAGCAGCTTAGTTCACCTCGGGTCCGAGCAGTACTTC. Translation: CASSLVHLGSEQYF.

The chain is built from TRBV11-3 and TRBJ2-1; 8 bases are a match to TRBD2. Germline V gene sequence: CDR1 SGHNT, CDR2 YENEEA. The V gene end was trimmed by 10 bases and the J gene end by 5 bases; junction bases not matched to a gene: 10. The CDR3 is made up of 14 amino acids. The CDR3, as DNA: TGTGCCAACCGTTCGGGGGGGGGCCACAATGAGCAGTTCTTC. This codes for CANRSGGGHNEQFF.

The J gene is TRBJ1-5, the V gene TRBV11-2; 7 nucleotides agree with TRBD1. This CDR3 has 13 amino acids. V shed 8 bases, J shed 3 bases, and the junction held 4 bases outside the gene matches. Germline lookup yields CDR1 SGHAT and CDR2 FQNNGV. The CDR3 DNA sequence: TGTGCCAGCCAGGGACAGCACAATCAGCCCCAGCATTTT. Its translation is CASQGQHNQPQHF.

CDR3 in amino acids: CAIAGFSGNTIYF. The CDR3 DNA is TGCGCCATCGCAGGGTTCTCTGGAAACACCATATATTTT. This chain uses TRBV10-1 with TRBJ1-3; TRBD1 might be the D (5 bases). The V gene lost 10 bases and the J gene lost 0 bases, with 10 bases spanning the gap. Germline assignment: CDR1 WNHNN and CDR2 SYGVQD (reference sequence). The CDR3 consists of 13 residues.

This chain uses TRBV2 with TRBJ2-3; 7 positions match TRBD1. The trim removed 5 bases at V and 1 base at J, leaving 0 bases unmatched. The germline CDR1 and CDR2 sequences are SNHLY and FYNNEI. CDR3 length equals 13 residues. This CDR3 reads CASSQGGTDTQYF. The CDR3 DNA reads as TGTGCCAGCAGTCAGGGGGGCACAGATACGCAGTATTTT.

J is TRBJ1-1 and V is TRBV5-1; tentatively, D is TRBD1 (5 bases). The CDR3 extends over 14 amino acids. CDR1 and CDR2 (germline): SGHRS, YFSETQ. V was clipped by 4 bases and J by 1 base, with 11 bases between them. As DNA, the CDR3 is TGCGCCAGCAGCACCTACCAGGGGAACACTGAAGCTTTCTTT. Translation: CASSTYQGNTEAFF. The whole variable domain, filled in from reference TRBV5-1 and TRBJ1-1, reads KAGVTQTPRYLIKTRGQQVTLSCSPISGHRSVSWYQQTPGQGLQFLFEYFSETQRNKGNFPGRFSGRQFSNSRSEMNVSTLELGDSALYLCASSTYQGNTEAFFGQGTRLTVV.

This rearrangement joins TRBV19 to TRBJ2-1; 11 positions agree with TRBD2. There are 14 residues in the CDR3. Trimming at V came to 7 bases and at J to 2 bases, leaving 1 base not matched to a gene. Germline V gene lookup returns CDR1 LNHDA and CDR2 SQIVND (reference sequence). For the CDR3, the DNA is TGTGCCAGTAATAGCGGGGGGGCCTACAATGAGCAGTTCTTC. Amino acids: CASNSGGAYNEQFF.